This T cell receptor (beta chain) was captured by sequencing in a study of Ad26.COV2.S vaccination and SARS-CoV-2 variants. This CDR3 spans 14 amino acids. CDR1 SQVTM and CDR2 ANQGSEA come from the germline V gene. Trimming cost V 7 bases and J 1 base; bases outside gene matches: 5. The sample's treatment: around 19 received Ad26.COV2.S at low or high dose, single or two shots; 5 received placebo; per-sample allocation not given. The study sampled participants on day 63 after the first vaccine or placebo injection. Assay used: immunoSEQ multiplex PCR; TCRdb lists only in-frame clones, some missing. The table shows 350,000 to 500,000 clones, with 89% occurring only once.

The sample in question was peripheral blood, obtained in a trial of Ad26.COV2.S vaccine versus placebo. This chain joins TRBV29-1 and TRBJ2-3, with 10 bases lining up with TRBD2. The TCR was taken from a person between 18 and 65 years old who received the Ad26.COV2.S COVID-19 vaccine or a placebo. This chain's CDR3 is CSALAGGGTDTQYF. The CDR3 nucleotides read TGCAGCGCGTTAGCGGGAGGAGGCACAGATACGCAGTATTTT.